A selection of T cell receptor beta chains follows, all from one sample in a study of breast tumors, draining lymph nodes, adjacent tissues. One entry per CDR3 protein, called by TCRdb with MiXCR from the multiplex PCR reads. The table lists some 100,000 distinct CDR3 sequences, about 20% of them singletons. Source material: axillary lymph node tissue. The receptors stem from a female donor with breast cancer. Some clones in this sample may be carry-over from other donors' samples. Both conserved end residues are part of each CDR3. The D gene is left open where the match is weak. The listing skips clone size in some rows; elsewhere it reads once, few, many or a size class.

>TRBJ1-6|many|TRBV30|-
TGTGCCTGGAGTACTGGGGGCTCACCCCTCCACTTT
CAWSTGGSPLHF
>TRBJ1-6|-|TRBV12-3/TRBV12-4|-
TGTGCCAGCAGTTTAAGGCACGATAATTCACCCCTCCACTTT
CASSLRHDNSPLHF
>TRBJ2-7|many|TRBV20-1|TRBD1
TGCAGTGCTAGAGATGCAGGGACAGGGTTCGAGCAGTACTTC
CSARDAGTGFEQYF
>TRBJ2-1|many|TRBV2|TRBD2
TGTGCCAGGACTAGCGGGGGCGGCTCCTACAATGAGCAGTTCTTC
CARTSGGGSYNEQFF
>TRBJ1-2|-|TRBV18|-
TGTGCCAGCTCACCACCGGTGGTCGGGGAGGGCTATGGCTACACCTTC
CASSPPVVGEGYGYTF
>TRBJ2-2|many|TRBV10-3|-
TGTGCCATCCGACTGGACCTGAACACCGGGGAGCTGTTTTTT
CAIRLDLNTGELFF
>TRBJ1-2|many|TRBV6-5|-
TGTGCCAGCAGTTACGCTCCGGGGCCTAACTATGGCTACACCTTC
CASSYAPGPNYGYTF
>TRBJ2-3|-|TRBV18|TRBD1
TGTGCCAGCTCACCCGACAGGGCGGATACGCAGTATTTT
CASSPDRADTQYF
>TRBJ2-5|many|TRBV6-2/TRBV6-3|-
TGTGCCAGCAGTCCGGGACACTACCAAGAGACCCAGTACTTC
CASSPGHYQETQYF
>TRBJ2-1|-|TRBV7-3|TRBD2
TGTGCCAGCAGCTCATCTAGCGGGGGACTGAATGAGCAGTTCTTC
CASSSSSGGLNEQFF
>TRBJ1-2|-|TRBV28|-
TGTGCCAGCAGTTTTGCATTGGCTTCGGATGGCTACACCTTC
CASSFALASDGYTF
>TRBJ2-3|many|TRBV9|-
TGTGCCAGCACTCGTAGTGGGAGCAGTACAGATACGCAGTATTTT
CASTRSGSSTDTQYF
>TRBJ1-4|many|TRBV7-8|-
TGTGCCAGCAGCCCCCGACAGAGTGGGAGATCTCTTAATGAAAAACTGTTTTTT
CASSPRQSGRSLNEKLFF
>TRBJ2-7|many|TRBV10-1|TRBD1
TGCGCCAGCAGTGAGTCTGGGACAGGTTCCTACGAGCAGTACTTC
CASSESGTGSYEQYF
>TRBJ2-5|-|TRBV20-1|TRBD1
TGCAATGCAACCCTACGACAGGGACGACGAGAGGCCCAGTACTTC
CNATLRQGRREAQYF
>TRBJ2-1|many|TRBV7-9|-
TGTGCCAGCAGCCGATATCCAGGGTCCTCCTACAATGAGCAGTTCTTC
CASSRYPGSSYNEQFF
>TRBJ2-5|many|TRBV14|-
TGTGCCAGCACCCATTTGGGGGAGACCCAGTACTTC
CASTHLGETQYF
>TRBJ2-3|few|TRBV30|TRBD1
TGTGCCTGGAGTGTACAGTGGGACAGTAGCACAGATACGCAGTATTTT
CAWSVQWDSSTDTQYF
>TRBJ2-3|-|TRBV13|TRBD2
TGTGCCAGCAGCTCCAAAGCGGGGGGGACAGATACGCGGTATTTT
CASSSKAGGTDTRYF
>TRBJ1-6|many|TRBV7-8|-
TGTGCCAGCAGCAAGGGGGGAGTGGGTTCACCCCTCCACTTT
CASSKGGVGSPLHF
>TRBJ2-1|many|TRBV6-5|-
TGTGCCAGCAGTTATCGGGACCCCTCCTACAATGAGCAGTTCTTC
CASSYRDPSYNEQFF
>TRBJ1-5|-|TRBV24-1|-
TGTGCCACCAGTGATCGGTATAGCAATCAGCCCCAGCATTTT
CATSDRYSNQPQHF
>TRBJ2-2|-|TRBV27|TRBD2
TGTGCCAGCAGTCCCGAATTCTCTAGCGGATACACCGGGGAGCTGTTTTTT
CASSPEFSSGYTGELFF
>TRBJ2-1|many|TRBV27|TRBD2
TGTGCCAGCAGGGCTAGCGGGAGCAATGAGCAGTTCTTC
CASRASGSNEQFF
>TRBJ2-3|-|TRBV10-3|-
TGTGCCATCCGGGACGGTTTATACACAGATACGCAGTATTTT
CAIRDGLYTDTQYF
>TRBJ2-7|-|TRBV11-1|-
TGTGCCAGCAGCCAAACGGGGGTTTCCTACGAGCAGTACTTC
CASSQTGVSYEQYF
>TRBJ2-3|-|TRBV7-8|-
TGTGCCAGCAGCTTATACCGGACAACAGATACGCAGTATTTT
CASSLYRTTDTQYF
>TRBJ2-7|-|TRBV6-1|-
TGTGCCAGCAGTCCGATAGGGAGCTACGAGCAGTACTTC
CASSPIGSYEQYF
>TRBJ2-7|-|TRBV2|-
TGTGCCAGCAGTGAAGCATTCCTTTCGGGGGGCGGATACGAGCAGTACTTC
CASSEAFLSGGGYEQYF
>TRBJ1-3|many|TRBV28|-
TGTGCCAGCAGTCGAGGGGCTGGAAACACCATATATTTT
CASSRGAGNTIYF
>TRBJ2-5|many|TRBV11-2|-
TGTGCCAGCAGCTTAGATTGGGGTCAAGAGACCCAGTACTTC
CASSLDWGQETQYF
>TRBJ2-1|many|TRBV9|-
TGTGCCAGCAGCATGGCCTCTCTAAACAATGAGCAGTTCTTC
CASSMASLNNEQFF
>TRBJ2-7|many|TRBV12-3/TRBV12-4|TRBD2
TGTGCCAGCAGTCCACGGACTAGCGGGGGCTACGAGCAGTACTTC
CASSPRTSGGYEQYF
>TRBJ2-3|many|TRBV5-6|-
TGTGCCAGCAGCTGGGGTTTTACTAGCCCAGATACGCAGTATTTT
CASSWGFTSPDTQYF
>TRBJ1-1|-|TRBV12-3/TRBV12-4|-
TGTGCCAGCAGTTTATCCCTTTCGGGCTGGGTGGCTTTCTTT
CASSLSLSGWVAFF
>TRBJ2-1|few|TRBV4-1|TRBD2
TGCGCCAGCAGCCCTCTTTCAGGTCGAGGAGCGGGAGGGCGTGAGCAGTTCTTC
CASSPLSGRGAGGREQFF
>TRBJ2-5|many|TRBV10-3|-
TGTGCCACCAGGGATGCATTGGAGACCCAGTACTTC
CATRDALETQYF
>TRBJ2-7|many|TRBV5-1|TRBD1
TGCGCCAGCAGCACGGGACAGGGGGTCTACGAGCAGTACTTC
CASSTGQGVYEQYF
>TRBJ2-7|few|TRBV28|TRBD2
TGTGCCAGCCCCTTAAGGCCAGCGGGAGATAACGAGCAGTACTTC
CASPLRPAGDNEQYF